This note documents a single T cell receptor (beta chain) sequence. Its specificity is unknown. V lost 2 bases to trimming and J lost 5 bases, with 11 bases between them. CDR1 LNHDA and CDR2 SQIVND come from the germline V gene (reference sequence). This CDR3 has 14 amino acids. The data derive from a study of cytomegalovirus exposure and HLA in healthy donors. Overall study: Earlier findings included 100 million to 130 million unique TCR beta sequences obtained from 170 million or so T cells. Regarding the study as a whole: The study assumed roughly uniform donor sequencing depth for presence/absence analyses. An analysis done earlier found most TCR beta V segments productive about 87% or about 30% of the time. The study designated 150 to 200 TCR beta chains cytomegalovirus-associated.

PCR primers comprised 60 Vbeta and 13 Jbeta primers. Clones were sequenced by immunoSEQ multiplex PCR, and TCRdb holds only the in-frame ones, with some missing. This table lists tens of thousands of clones. The TCR was taken from a female donor in good health and CMV-seropositive. The chain uses TRBV19 and TRBJ2-3; possibly TRBD1 for D (6 bases). Input material: PBMCs. This CDR3 reads CASSITPGVDTQYF. The DNA of the CDR3 is TGTGCCAGTAGTATAACGCCAGGGGTAGATACGCAGTATTTT.